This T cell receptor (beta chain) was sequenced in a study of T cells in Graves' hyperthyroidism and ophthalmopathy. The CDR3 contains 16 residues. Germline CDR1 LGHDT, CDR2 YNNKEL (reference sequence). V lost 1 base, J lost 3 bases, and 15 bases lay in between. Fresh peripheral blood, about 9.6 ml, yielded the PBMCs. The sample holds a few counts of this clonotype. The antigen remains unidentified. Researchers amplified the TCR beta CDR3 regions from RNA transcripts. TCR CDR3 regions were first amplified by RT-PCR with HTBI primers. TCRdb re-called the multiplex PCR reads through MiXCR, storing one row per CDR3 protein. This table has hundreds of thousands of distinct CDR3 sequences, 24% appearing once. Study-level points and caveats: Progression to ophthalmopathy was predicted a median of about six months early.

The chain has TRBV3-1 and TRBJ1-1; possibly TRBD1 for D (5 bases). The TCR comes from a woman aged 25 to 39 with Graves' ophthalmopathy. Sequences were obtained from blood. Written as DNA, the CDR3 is TGTGCCAGCAGCCAAGTTTCAGGGTGGGTGGACACTGAAGCTTTCTTT. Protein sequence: CASSQVSGWVDTEAFF.